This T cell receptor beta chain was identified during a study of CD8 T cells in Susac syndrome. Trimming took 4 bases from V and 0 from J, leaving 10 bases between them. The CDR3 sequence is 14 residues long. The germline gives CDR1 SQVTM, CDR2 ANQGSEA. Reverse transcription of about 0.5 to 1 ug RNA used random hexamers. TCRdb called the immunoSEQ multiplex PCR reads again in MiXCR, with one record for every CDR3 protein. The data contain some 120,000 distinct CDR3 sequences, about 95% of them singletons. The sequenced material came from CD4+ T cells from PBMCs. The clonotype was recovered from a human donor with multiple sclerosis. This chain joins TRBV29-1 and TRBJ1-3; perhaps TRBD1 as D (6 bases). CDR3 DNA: TGCAGCGTTGCCTTGGACAGCTCTGGAAACACCATATATTTT. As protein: CSVALDSSGNTIYF.